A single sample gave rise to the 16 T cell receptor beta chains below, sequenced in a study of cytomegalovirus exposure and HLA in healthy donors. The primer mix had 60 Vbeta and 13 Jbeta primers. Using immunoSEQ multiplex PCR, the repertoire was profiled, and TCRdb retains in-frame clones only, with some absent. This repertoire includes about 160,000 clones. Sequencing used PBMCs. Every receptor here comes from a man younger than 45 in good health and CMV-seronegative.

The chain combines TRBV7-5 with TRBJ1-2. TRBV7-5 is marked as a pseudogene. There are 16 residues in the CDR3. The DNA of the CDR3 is TGTGTCAGAAGCTTAGCGCGCAGGGGAGGGATGGGTGGCTACACCTTC. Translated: CVRSLARRGGMGGYTF.

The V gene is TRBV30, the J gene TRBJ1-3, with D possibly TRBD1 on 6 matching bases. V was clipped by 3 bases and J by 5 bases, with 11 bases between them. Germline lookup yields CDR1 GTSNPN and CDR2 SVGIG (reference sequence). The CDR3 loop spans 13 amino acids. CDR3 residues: CAWSRDTRNTIYF. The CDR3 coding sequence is TGTGCCTGGAGCAGGGACACCCGAAACACCATATATTTT.

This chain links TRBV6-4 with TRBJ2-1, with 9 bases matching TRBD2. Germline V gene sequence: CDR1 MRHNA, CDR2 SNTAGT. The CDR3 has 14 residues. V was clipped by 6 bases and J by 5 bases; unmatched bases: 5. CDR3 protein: CASSRLAVNNEQFF. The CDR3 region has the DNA TGTGCCAGCAGCAGACTAGCGGTAAACAATGAGCAGTTCTTC.

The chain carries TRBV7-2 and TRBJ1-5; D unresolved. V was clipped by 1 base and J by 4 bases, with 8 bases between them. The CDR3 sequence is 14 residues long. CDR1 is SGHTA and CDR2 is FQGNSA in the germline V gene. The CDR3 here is CASSLVPGNQPQHF. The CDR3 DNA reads TGTGCCAGCAGCTTAGTACCAGGTAATCAGCCCCAGCATTTT.

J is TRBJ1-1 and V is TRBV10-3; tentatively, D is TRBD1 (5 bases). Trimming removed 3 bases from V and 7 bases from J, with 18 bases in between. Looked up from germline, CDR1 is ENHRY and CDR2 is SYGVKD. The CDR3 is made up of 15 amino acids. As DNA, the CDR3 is TGTGCCATCAGTGACCCTCCTCGGGGGGGTGGTGAAGCTTTCTTT. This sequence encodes CAISDPPRGGGEAFF.

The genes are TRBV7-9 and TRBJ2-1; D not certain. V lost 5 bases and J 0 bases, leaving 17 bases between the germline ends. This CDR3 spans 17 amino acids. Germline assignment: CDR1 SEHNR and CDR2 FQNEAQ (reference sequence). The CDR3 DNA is TGTGCCAGCAGCGTCATACCAGATCTGTACTCCTACAATGAGCAGTTCTTC. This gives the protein CASSVIPDLYSYNEQFF.

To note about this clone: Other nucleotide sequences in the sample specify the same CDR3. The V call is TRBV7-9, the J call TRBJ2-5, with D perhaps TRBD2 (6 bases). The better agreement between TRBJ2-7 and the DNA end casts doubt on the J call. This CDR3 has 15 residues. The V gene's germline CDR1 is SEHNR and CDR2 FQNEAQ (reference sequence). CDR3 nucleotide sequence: TGTGCCAGCAGCAGCCTAGCGTATCCCTCCTACGAGCAGTACTTC. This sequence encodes CASSSLAYPSYEQYF.

In nucleotides, the CDR3 is TGTGCCAGCAGCTTAGCCGGATTACAAGGGGTTGGCTACACCTTC. It is translated as CASSLAGLQGVGYTF. The genes are TRBV5-4 and TRBJ1-2, with D possibly being TRBD1 (5 bases). CDR3 length: 15 amino acids. V was cut by 2 bases and J by 7 bases, with 18 bases left in between. CDR1 and CDR2 from the germline V gene are SGHNT and YYREEE (reference sequence).

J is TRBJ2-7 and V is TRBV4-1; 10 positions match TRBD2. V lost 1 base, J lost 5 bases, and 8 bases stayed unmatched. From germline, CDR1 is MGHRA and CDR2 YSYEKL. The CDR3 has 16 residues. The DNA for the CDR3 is TGCGCCAGCAGCCAAGGACCCAGCGGGAGGGTCCACGAGCAGTACTTC. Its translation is CASSQGPSGRVHEQYF.

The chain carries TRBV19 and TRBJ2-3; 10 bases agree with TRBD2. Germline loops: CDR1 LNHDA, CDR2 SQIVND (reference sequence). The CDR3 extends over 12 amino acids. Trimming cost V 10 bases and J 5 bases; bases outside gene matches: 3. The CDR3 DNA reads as TGTGCCACAAGACTAGCGGGAGATACGCAGTATTTT. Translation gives CATRLAGDTQYF.

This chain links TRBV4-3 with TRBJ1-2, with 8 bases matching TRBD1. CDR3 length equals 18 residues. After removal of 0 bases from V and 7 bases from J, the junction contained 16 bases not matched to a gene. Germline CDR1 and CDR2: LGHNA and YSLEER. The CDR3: CASSQERQGLFLFGGYTF. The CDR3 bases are TGCGCCAGCAGCCAAGAGAGACAGGGGCTATTTTTATTCGGTGGCTACACCTTC.

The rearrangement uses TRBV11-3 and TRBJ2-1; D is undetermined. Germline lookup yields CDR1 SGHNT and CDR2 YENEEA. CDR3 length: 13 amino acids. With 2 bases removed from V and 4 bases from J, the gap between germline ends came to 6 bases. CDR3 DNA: TGTGCCAGCAGCTTACAGGCATACAATGAGCAGTTCTTC. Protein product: CASSLQAYNEQFF.

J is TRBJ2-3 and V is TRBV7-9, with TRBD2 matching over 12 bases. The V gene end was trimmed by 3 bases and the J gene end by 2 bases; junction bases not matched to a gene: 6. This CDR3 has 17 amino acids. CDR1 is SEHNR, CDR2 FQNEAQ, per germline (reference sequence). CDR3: CASSLGGLAGLTDTQYF. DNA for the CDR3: TGTGCCAGCAGCTTGGGGGGACTAGCGGGTCTCACAGATACGCAGTATTTT.

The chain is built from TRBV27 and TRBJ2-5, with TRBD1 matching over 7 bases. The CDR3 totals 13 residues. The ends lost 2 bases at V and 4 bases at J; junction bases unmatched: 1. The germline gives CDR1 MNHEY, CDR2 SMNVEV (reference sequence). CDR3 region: CASSLNRGETQYF. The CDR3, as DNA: TGTGCCAGCAGTTTAAACAGGGGAGAGACCCAGTACTTC.

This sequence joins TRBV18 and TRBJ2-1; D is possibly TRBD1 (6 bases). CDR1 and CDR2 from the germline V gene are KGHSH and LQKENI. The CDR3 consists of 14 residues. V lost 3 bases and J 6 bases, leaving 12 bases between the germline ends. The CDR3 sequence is CASSPNGGPNEQFF. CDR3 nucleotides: TGTGCCAGCTCACCTAATGGGGGCCCCAATGAGCAGTTCTTC.

As DNA, the CDR3 is TGCGCCAGCAGTGGGAGTAGCGGGGAAGAGACCCAGTACTTC. Amino acid sequence: CASSGSSGEETQYF. The chain is built from TRBV10-2 and TRBJ2-5; the match to TRBD2 covers 8 bases. Germline CDR1 reads WSHSY; CDR2 reads SAAADI. V shed 4 bases and J 3 bases; nucleotides not matched to a gene: 4. The length of the CDR3 is 14 residues.